The clone carrying this T cell receptor (beta chain) has more than one count but fewer than ten. Its specificity is unknown. The sample is drawn from a study of response to subunit inactivated influenza vaccine. Whole-study results and caveats: That few new T cells are recruited by each seasonal influenza vaccination was the authors' suggestion.

The CDR3 is made up of 15 amino acids. Trimming took 0 bases from V and 6 from J, leaving 15 bases between them. Germline values: CDR1 SQVTM, CDR2 ANQGSEA. TCRdb processed the RT-PCR reads anew with MiXCR; each CDR3 protein has one entry. The sample holds a few hundred thousand distinct CDR3 sequences, 20% to 25% seen once. The receptor was derived from a man aged 45 to 70 who received an inactivated influenza vaccine. Specimen: PBMCs from blood, collected approximately 22 months after vaccination. The V call is TRBV29-1, the J call TRBJ2-1, with unresolved D. CDR3 amino acids: CSVEESLPLINEQFF. The CDR3 DNA reads TGCAGCGTTGAAGAGTCGTTACCCCTCATCAATGAGCAGTTCTTC.